The clone carrying this T cell receptor beta chain was seen ten or more times. Time point here: patch test 2, 6 weeks after DPC sensitization. Treatment of the sample: therapeutic diphenylcyclopropenone sensitization with weekly scalp DPC. Germline CDR1 and CDR2: MGHRA and YSYEKL. Trimming removed 0 bases at V and 8 bases at J, with 13 bases between. The CDR3 has 14 residues. This sample was included in a study of human T cells and chemical hapten exposure. A single record per CDR3 protein comes from TCRdb applying MiXCR to the RACE reads. The sample has about 69,000 distinct CDR3 sequences, approximately 10% seen once; the top ten hold around 6.8%.

The sequencing used whole blood, collected in connection with sensitization to the hapten diphenylcyclopropenone (DPC). The sequence was obtained from a woman aged 45-60 years with alopecia areata. Some clones in this sample may be carry-over from other donors' samples. The rearrangement uses TRBV4-1 and TRBJ1-2, with D unclear. The CDR3 spells CASSQDEVIRGYTF. The CDR3, as DNA: TGCGCCAGCAGCCAAGACGAAGTTATTCGGGGCTACACCTTC.